The 10 T cell receptor beta chains in this list originate from one sample, sequenced in a study of T cells after yellow fever vaccination. TCRdb analysed the 5' RACE reads with MiXCR anew, one entry per CDR3 protein. The sample includes some 390,000 distinct CDR3 sequences, roughly 6.1% of them seen just once. This sample comprised PBMCs, obtained 5 days after the yellow fever booster vaccination. These receptors came from a man between 25 and 39 years old who received the YFV17D yellow fever vaccine.

This clonotype was found many times. The chain combines TRBV29-1 with TRBJ2-2; 7 nucleotides agree with TRBD2. CDR1 and CDR2 (germline): SQVTM, ANQGSEA. V shed 6 bases and J 0 bases; nucleotides not matched to a gene: 7. CDR3 length: 15 residues. CDR3 bases: TGCAGCGTACAAACCGGGACTACGAACACCGGGGAGCTGTTTTTT. Its protein product is CSVQTGTTNTGELFF.

This clonotype was recorded at least ten times. The CDR3, as DNA: TGCGCCAGCAGCCACCTCCCGTCGGGACTAGCGGGAGGCACAGATACGCAGTATTTT. This translates into CASSHLPSGLAGGTDTQYF. V gene TRBV4-3 combines with J gene TRBJ2-3, with 14 nucleotides matching TRBD2. CDR1 is LGHNA, CDR2 YSLEER, per germline. The CDR3 has 19 amino acids. V trimming: 3 bases; J trimming: 1 base; junction bases outside the gene matches: 9.

The chain uses TRBV7-2 and TRBJ1-1; D remains unclear. Per germline, CDR1 SGHTA and CDR2 FQGNSA. The V and J ends lost 3 bases and 1 base respectively, with 9 bases between them. This CDR3 is 14 amino acids long. CDR3: CASSLGYGNTEAFF. The DNA for the CDR3 is TGTGCCAGCAGCTTGGGGTACGGGAACACTGAAGCTTTCTTT.

This clonotype was detected ten times or more. V usage is TRBV7-2 and J usage is TRBJ2-3, with TRBD2 matching 7 bases. CDR1 is SGHTA, CDR2 FQGNSA, per germline. Losses at the gene ends were 5 bases for V and 4 bases for J; bases not matched to a gene: 15. This CDR3 is 17 amino acids long. In DNA form, the CDR3 reads TGTGCCAGCAGCCCTAAAGTTGTAACGGGAGGACCAGATACGCAGTATTTT. Its protein product is CASSPKVVTGGPDTQYF. The full variable domain, with the rest looked up from reference TRBV7-2 and TRBJ2-3, is GAGVSQSPSNKVTEKGKDVELRCDPISGHTALYWYRQSLGQGLEFLIYFQGNSAPDKSGLPSDRFSAERTGGSVSTLTIQRTQQEDSAVYLCASSPKVVTGGPDTQYFGPGTRLTVL.

This chain links TRBV7-8 with TRBJ2-5; D gene uncertain. V lost 1 base and J 0 bases, leaving 9 bases between the germline ends. This CDR3 spans 15 amino acids. Germline V CDR1 and CDR2: SGHVS, FQNEAQ. Written as DNA, the CDR3 is TGTGCCAGCAGCTTAGTTCAGCTTCACCAAGAGACCCAGTACTTC. The encoded protein is CASSLVQLHQETQYF. Full variable domain (outside the CDR3, taken from reference TRBV7-8 and TRBJ2-5): GAGVSQSPRYKVAKRGQDVALRCDPISGHVSLFWYQQALGQGPEFLTYFQNEAQLDKSGLPSDRFFAERPEGSVSTLKIQRTQQEDSAVYLCASSLVQLHQETQYFGPGTRLLVL.

This clonotype was observed at least ten times. The chain recombines TRBV29-1 with TRBJ1-2; no clear D. V gave up 5 bases and J gave up 6 bases, with 10 bases separating them. Germline lookup yields CDR1 SQVTM and CDR2 ANQGSEA. CDR3 length: 11 residues. The CDR3 region is CSVLDGDGYTF. CDR3 DNA sequence: TGCAGCGTTTTGGACGGTGATGGCTACACCTTC.

This clonotype was seen many times. The chain has TRBV5-1 and TRBJ2-7; 9 nucleotides line up with TRBD1. Germline V lookup: CDR1 SGHRS, CDR2 YFSETQ. The trim removed 1 base at V and 2 bases at J, leaving 7 bases unmatched. The CDR3 spans 16 residues. The CDR3 sequence is CASSLWSGQGTYEQYF. The CDR3 DNA reads as TGCGCCAGCAGCTTGTGGTCAGGACAGGGGACCTACGAGCAGTACTTC.

The table lists this clonotype with a few counts. V is TRBV4-3 and J is TRBJ1-5, with D possibly TRBD1 on 5 matching bases. Looked up from germline, CDR1 is LGHNA and CDR2 is YSLEER. There are 15 residues in the CDR3. The V gene lost 0 bases and the J gene lost 7 bases, with 13 bases spanning the gap. The CDR3 is CASSQDWGRDQPQHF. The CDR3 DNA sequence: TGCGCCAGCAGCCAAGATTGGGGCAGGGACCAGCCCCAGCATTTT.

This clonotype was picked up many times. The chain recombines TRBV20-1 with TRBJ2-1; 15 bases align to TRBD2. CDR3 length: 17 residues. Germline V lookup: CDR1 DFQATT, CDR2 SNEGSKA (reference sequence). J was trimmed by 1 base and V by 3 bases; bases with no gene match: 4. CDR3 nucleotides: TGCAGTGCTAGGGGACTAGCGGGAGGCGTTTCCTACAATGAGCAGTTCTTC. This translates into CSARGLAGGVSYNEQFF.

This clonotype has just a few counts. V and J are TRBV7-2 and TRBJ1-2; perhaps TRBD1 as D (6 bases). The CDR3 has 16 amino acids. V dropped 1 base and J dropped 8 bases, with 20 bases sitting between them. The V gene's germline CDR1 is SGHTA and CDR2 FQGNSA. CDR3 in amino acids: CASSLVQALVQGGYTF. CDR3 bases: TGTGCCAGCAGCTTAGTCCAGGCCCTCGTCCAGGGGGGCTACACCTTC.